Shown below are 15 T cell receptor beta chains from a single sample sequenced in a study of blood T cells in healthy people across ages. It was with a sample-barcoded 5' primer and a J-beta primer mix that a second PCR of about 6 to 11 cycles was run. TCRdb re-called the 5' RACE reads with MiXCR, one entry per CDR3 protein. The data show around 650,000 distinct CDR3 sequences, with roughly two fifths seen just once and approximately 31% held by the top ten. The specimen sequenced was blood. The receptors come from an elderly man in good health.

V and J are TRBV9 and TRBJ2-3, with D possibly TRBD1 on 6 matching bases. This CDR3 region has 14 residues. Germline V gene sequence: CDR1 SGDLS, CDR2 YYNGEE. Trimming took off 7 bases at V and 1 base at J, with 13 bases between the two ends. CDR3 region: CASSSGVGTDTQYF. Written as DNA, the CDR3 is TGTGCCAGCTCTTCAGGGGTGGGCACAGATACGCAGTATTTT. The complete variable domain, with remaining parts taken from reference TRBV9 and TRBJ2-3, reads DSGVTQTPKHLITATGQRVTLRCSPRSGDLSVYWYQQSLDQGLQFLIQYYNGEERAKGNILERFSAQQFPDLHSELNLSSLELGDSALYFCASSSGVGTDTQYFGPGTRLTVL.

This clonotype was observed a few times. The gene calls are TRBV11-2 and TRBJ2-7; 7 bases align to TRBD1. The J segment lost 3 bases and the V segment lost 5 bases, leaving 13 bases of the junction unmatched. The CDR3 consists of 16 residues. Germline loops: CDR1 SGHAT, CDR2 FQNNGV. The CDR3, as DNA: TGTGCCAGCAGCCCACAGGGGCGATCTGATTACTACGAGCAGTACTTC. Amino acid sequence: CASSPQGRSDYYEQYF.

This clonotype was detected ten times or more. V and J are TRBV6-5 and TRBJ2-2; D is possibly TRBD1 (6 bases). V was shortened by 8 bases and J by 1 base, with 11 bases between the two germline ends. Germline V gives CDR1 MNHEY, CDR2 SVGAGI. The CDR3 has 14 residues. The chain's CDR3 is CASLAGENTGELFF. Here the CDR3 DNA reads TGTGCCAGCCTGGCAGGGGAGAACACCGGGGAGCTGTTTTTT.

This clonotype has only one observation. CDR3 amino acids: CASSLWGPSVGKQYF. In DNA, the CDR3 is TGTGCCAGCAGCTTATGGGGGCCTAGCGTGGGGAAGCAGTACTTC. V is TRBV7-2 and J is TRBJ2-7, with D perhaps assigned TRBD1 or TRBD2 (6 bases each). The V and J ends lost 2 bases and 8 bases respectively, with 19 bases between them. Germline CDR1 reads SGHTA; CDR2 reads FQGNSA. The CDR3 loop spans 15 amino acids.

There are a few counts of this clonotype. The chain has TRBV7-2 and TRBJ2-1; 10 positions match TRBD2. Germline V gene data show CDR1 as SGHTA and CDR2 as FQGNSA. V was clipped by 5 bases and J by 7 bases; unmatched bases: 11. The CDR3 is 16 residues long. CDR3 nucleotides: TGTGCCAGCAGCAAAATCGCGACTAGCGGGCTTAATGAGCAGTTCTTC. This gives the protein CASSKIATSGLNEQFF.

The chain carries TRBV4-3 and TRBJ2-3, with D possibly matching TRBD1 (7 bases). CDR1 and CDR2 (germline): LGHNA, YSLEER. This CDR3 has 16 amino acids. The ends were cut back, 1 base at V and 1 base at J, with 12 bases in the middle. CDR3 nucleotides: TGCGCCAGCAGCCAAGTTGGCGGGACAGGCACAGATACGCAGTATTTT. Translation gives CASSQVGGTGTDTQYF.

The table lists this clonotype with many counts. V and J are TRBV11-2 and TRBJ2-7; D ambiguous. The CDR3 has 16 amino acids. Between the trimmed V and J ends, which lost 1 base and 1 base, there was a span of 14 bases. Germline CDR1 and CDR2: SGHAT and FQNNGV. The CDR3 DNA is TGTGCCAGCAGCTTAGTTAGGGCTAATCCGTCCTACGAGCAGTACTTC. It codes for CASSLVRANPSYEQYF.

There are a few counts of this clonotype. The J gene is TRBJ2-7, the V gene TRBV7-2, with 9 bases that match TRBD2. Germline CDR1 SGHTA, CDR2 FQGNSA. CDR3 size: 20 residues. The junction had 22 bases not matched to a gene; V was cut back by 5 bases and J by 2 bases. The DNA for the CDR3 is TGTGCCAGCAGCCGAAAACTTCAACAGACGACTAGCGGTACCCCCTACGAGCAGTACTTC. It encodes CASSRKLQQTTSGTPYEQYF.

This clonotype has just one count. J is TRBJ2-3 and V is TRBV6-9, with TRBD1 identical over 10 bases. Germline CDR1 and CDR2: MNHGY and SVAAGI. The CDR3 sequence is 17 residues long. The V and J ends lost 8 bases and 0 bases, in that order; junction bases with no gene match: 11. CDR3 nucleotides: TGTGCCAGCTCGGGGGGACAGGGGCGCCCTAGCACAGATACGCAGTATTTT. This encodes CASSGGQGRPSTDTQYF.

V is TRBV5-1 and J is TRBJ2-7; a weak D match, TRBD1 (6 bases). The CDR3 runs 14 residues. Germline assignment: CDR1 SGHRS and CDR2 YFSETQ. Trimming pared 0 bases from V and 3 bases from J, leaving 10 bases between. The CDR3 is CASSLGQAVYEQYF. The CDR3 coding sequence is TGCGCCAGCAGCTTGGGACAGGCGGTCTACGAGCAGTACTTC.

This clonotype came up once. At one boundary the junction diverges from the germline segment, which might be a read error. Here the CDR3 reads CASSLGPGQGKNAQFF. CDR3 coding DNA: TGTGCCAGCAGCCTTGGTCCGGGACAGGGGAAGAATGCGCAGTTCTTC. This chain connects TRBV12-3 or TRBV12-4 to TRBJ2-1; 10 nucleotides align to TRBD1. CDR3 length: 16 residues.

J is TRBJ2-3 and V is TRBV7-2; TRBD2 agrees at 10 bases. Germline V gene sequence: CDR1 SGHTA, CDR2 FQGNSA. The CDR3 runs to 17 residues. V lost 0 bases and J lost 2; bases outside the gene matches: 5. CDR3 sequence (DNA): TGTGCCAGCAGCTTAGCGCGGACTAGCGGTTACACAGATACGCAGTATTTT. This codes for CASSLARTSGYTDTQYF.

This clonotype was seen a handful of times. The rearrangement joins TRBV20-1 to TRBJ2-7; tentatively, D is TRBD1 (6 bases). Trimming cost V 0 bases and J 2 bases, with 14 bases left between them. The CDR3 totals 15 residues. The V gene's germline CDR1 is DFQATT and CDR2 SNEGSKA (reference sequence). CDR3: CSARDQLRGTYEQYF. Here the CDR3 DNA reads TGCAGTGCTAGAGATCAACTCAGGGGTACCTACGAGCAGTACTTC.

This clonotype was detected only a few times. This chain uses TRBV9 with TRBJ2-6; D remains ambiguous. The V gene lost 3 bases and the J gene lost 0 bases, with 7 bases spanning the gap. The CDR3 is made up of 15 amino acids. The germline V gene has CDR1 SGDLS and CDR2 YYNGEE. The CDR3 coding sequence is TGTGCCAGCAGCGCTTCCTGCTCTGGGGCCAACGTCCTGACTTTC. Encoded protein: CASSASCSGANVLTF.

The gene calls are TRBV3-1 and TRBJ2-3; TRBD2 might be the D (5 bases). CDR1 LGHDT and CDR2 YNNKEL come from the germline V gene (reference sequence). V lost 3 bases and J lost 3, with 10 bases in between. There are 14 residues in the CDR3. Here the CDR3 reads CASSQPGWTDTQYF. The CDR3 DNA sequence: TGTGCCAGCAGCCAGCCGGGGTGGACAGATACGCAGTATTTT.